The 26 T cell receptor beta chains reported below all come from one sample, sequenced in a study of T-cell memory formation after mild COVID-19. TCRdb re-called the 5' RACE reads through MiXCR, storing one row per CDR3 protein. The sample records 540,000 or so distinct CDR3 sequences, roughly 20% being singletons. The specimen sequenced was PBMCs or a T cell subset sorted from them (not recorded which). These receptors all come from an adult woman who had mild COVID-19 (a few samples of this study predate the infection). Cell type and time point are not known.

This clonotype has a handful of counts. The V call is TRBV10-3, the J call TRBJ2-3; 7 positions agree with TRBD2. The CDR3 sequence is 16 residues long. J gave up 2 bases and V 0 bases, and 5 bases lay outside the gene matches. Germline assignment: CDR1 ENHRY and CDR2 SYGVKD. The CDR3 region is CAISESVRGYTDTQYF. In DNA, the CDR3 is TGTGCCATCAGTGAGTCAGTGCGGGGGTACACAGATACGCAGTATTTT.

The sample holds one count of this clonotype. The V and J genes are TRBV6-5 and TRBJ2-7; either TRBD1 or TRBD2 may supply D (5 bases each). V was pared by 2 bases and J by 3 bases, with 11 bases between. Germline CDR1 is MNHEY and CDR2 is SVGAGI. This CDR3 contains 14 residues. The CDR3 here is CASSYGGPLYEQYF. As DNA, the CDR3 is TGTGCCAGCAGTTACGGGGGACCTCTCTACGAGCAGTACTTC.

Only a few counts were recorded for this clonotype. This chain connects TRBV2 to TRBJ2-4; D gene uncertain. This CDR3 contains 14 residues. Germline values: CDR1 SNHLY, CDR2 FYNNEI. Trimming pared 5 bases from V and 5 bases from J, leaving 13 bases between. The CDR3 reads CASSKTGPQNIQYF. CDR3 nucleotide sequence: TGTGCCAGCAGTAAAACCGGGCCCCAAAACATTCAGTACTTC. The complete variable domain, with remaining parts taken from reference TRBV2 and TRBJ2-4, reads EPEVTQTPSHQVTQMGQEVILRCVPISNHLYFYWYRQILGQKVEFLVSFYNNEISEKSEIFDDQFSVERPDGSNFTLKIRSTKLEDSAMYFCASSKTGPQNIQYFGAGTRLSVL.

This clonotype was seen a handful of times. The chain employs TRBV5-1 and TRBJ1-5; D is unclear. The V end was cut by 5 bases, the J end by 5 bases, with 11 bases between. The CDR3 covers 13 residues. Per germline, CDR1 SGHRS and CDR2 YFSETQ. The CDR3 reads CASRLDLDQPQHF. The CDR3 coding sequence is TGCGCCAGCAGACTCGACCTCGATCAGCCCCAGCATTTT.

The sample holds a few counts of this clonotype. This chain connects TRBV12-3 or TRBV12-4 to TRBJ2-2, with TRBD2 matching 13 bases. CDR3 size: 16 residues. The trim removed 0 bases at V and 6 bases at J, leaving 1 base unmatched. The chain's CDR3 is CASSLAGTSGAGELFF. CDR3 in DNA: TGTGCCAGCAGTTTAGCGGGGACTAGCGGGGCCGGGGAGCTGTTTTTT.

This chain joins TRBV30 and TRBJ2-1; the D gene could be TRBD1 or TRBD2 (6 bases each). V was clipped by 0 bases and J by 9 bases, with 15 bases between them. Germline V gives CDR1 GTSNPN, CDR2 SVGIG (reference sequence). This CDR3 is built from 14 residues. In DNA, the CDR3 is TGTGCCTGGAGTGTAGGGGGGACGTTAGGTGAGCAGTTCTTC. Protein: CAWSVGGTLGEQFF.

This clonotype has only a few counts. V is TRBV6-1 and J is TRBJ1-5, with TRBD1 matching 7 bases. Trimming at V came to 6 bases and at J to 4 bases, leaving 6 bases not matched to a gene. This CDR3 comprises 14 residues. Germline V lookup: CDR1 MNHNS, CDR2 SASEGT. CDR3: CASRFDRANQPQHF. The CDR3 bases are TGTGCCAGCAGATTCGACAGGGCTAATCAGCCCCAGCATTTT.

This clonotype appeared a few times. J is TRBJ1-1 and V is TRBV20-1, with no clear D. V was clipped by 5 bases and J by 6 bases, with 19 bases between them. Germline CDR1 is DFQATT and CDR2 is SNEGSKA (reference sequence). The CDR3 sequence is 14 residues long. CDR3 bases: TGCAGTGCTCCAGAGGAGGTCATCCTCGCTGAAGCTTTCTTT. It translates to CSAPEEVILAEAFF.

This clonotype has only a few counts. The chain recombines TRBV5-4 with TRBJ2-1; 7 positions agree with TRBD2. The CDR3 runs 15 residues. The ends lost 1 base at V and 5 bases at J; junction bases unmatched: 6. The V gene's germline CDR1 is SGHNT and CDR2 YYREEE (reference sequence). The CDR3 sequence: CASSLYGLEDNEQFF. The CDR3 nucleotides are TGTGCCAGCAGCTTGTACGGACTAGAGGACAATGAGCAGTTCTTC.

The chain uses TRBV20-1 and TRBJ2-3; D uncertain. Germline V gene data show CDR1 as DFQATT and CDR2 as SNEGSKA (reference sequence). The ends were cut back, 2 bases at V and 8 bases at J, with 14 bases in the middle. The CDR3 sequence is 13 residues long. In nucleotides, the CDR3 is TGCAGTGCTAGACTTCCCGGGCCCCTTACGCAGTATTTT. Translation: CSARLPGPLTQYF.

This clonotype was detected only a few times. The rearrangement links TRBV6-2 or TRBV6-3 to TRBJ2-3; perhaps TRBD1 as D (5 bases). Germline CDR1 MNHEY, CDR2 SVGEGT. The CDR3 contains 15 residues. With 6 bases removed from V and 6 bases from J, the gap between germline ends came to 19 bases. CDR3 in DNA: TGTGCCAGCAGGGCCCTCGGCGTGGGGCGGGATACGCAGTATTTT. Amino acids: CASRALGVGRDTQYF.

The table lists this clonotype with a few counts. The gene calls are TRBV6-5 and TRBJ1-4; 7 positions match TRBD1. V shed 6 bases, J shed 6 bases, and the junction held 7 bases outside the gene matches. The length of the CDR3 is 14 residues. Germline CDR1 is MNHEY and CDR2 is SVGAGI. The CDR3 coding sequence is TGTGCCAGCAGCCAGGAGCAGGGGGATGAAAAACTGTTTTTT. It translates to CASSQEQGDEKLFF.

The chain carries TRBV12-5 and TRBJ2-3; D is undetermined. Trimming shortened V by 7 bases and J by 3 bases, and 5 bases separated the two germline ends. Germline V gene lookup returns CDR1 LGHNT and CDR2 FRNRAP. The CDR3 is 11 residues long. The chain's CDR3 is CASALTDTQYF. CDR3 DNA: TGTGCTAGTGCCCTTACAGATACGCAGTATTTT.

The chain has TRBV20-1 and TRBJ2-4; tentative D call: TRBD2 (5 bases). CDR3 length: 15 amino acids. CDR1 is DFQATT and CDR2 is SNEGSKA in the germline V gene (reference sequence). V gave up 3 bases and J gave up 1 base, with 13 bases separating them. In DNA form, the CDR3 reads TGCAGTGCTAGCGGGGAAATCGGCGCCAAAAACATTCAGTACTTC. This translates into CSASGEIGAKNIQYF.

This clonotype came up a few times. The DNA of the CDR3 is TGTGCCAGCAGCCTAGGGGCAGGGAAAGAGACCCAGTACTTC. This sequence encodes CASSLGAGKETQYF. V gene TRBV25-1 combines with J gene TRBJ2-5; TRBD1 might be the D (5 bases). Looked up from germline, CDR1 is MGHDK and CDR2 is SYGVNS. V was shortened by 6 bases and J by 3 bases, with 14 bases between the two germline ends. The CDR3 is 14 residues long.

This clonotype showed up just a few times. V is TRBV6-6 and J is TRBJ2-2; 7 bases map to TRBD2. The CDR3 runs 16 residues. V trimming: 10 bases; J trimming: 0 bases; junction bases outside the gene matches: 11. Per the germline V gene, CDR1 is MNHNY and CDR2 is SVGAGI (reference sequence). CDR3 nucleotides: TGTGCCACCGGCGCGGGGGAACCCACGAACACCGGGGAGCTGTTTTTT. The encoded protein is CATGAGEPTNTGELFF.

This clonotype was observed a handful of times. The chain has TRBV6-6 and TRBJ2-7, with D perhaps given as TRBD1 or TRBD2 (6 bases each). CDR3 size: 15 residues. In germline, CDR1 is MNHNY, CDR2 SVGAGI (reference sequence). V lost 5 bases, J lost 0 bases, and 14 bases lay in between. CDR3 DNA sequence: TGTGCCAGCAGTCTAGTCGGGGGCCTCTCCTACGAGCAGTACTTC. This gives the protein CASSLVGGLSYEQYF.

The chain joins TRBV12-3 or TRBV12-4 to TRBJ1-5; TRBD1 aligns across 8 bases. With 6 bases clipped from V and 7 bases from J, the junction kept 8 bases outside the gene matches. The CDR3 totals 14 residues. This chain's CDR3 is CASSSDRVVQPQHF. The CDR3 DNA is TGTGCCAGCAGCTCGGACAGGGTCGTGCAGCCCCAGCATTTT.

A few counts support this clonotype. CDR3 DNA: TGCAGCGTTGATACGGGTAGACAGGGGGCTTTGAGGGGCTACACCTTC. This sequence encodes CSVDTGRQGALRGYTF. The rearrangement joins TRBV29-1 to TRBJ1-2; 10 nucleotides match TRBD1. The CDR3 sequence is 16 residues long. Germline V gives CDR1 SQVTM, CDR2 ANQGSEA. V was pared by 3 bases and J by 8 bases, with 15 bases of the junction left unmatched.

The chain has TRBV25-1 and TRBJ2-3, with D uncertain. This CDR3 has 12 amino acids. The V end lost 1 base, the J end lost 7 bases, and 6 bases lay between the germline ends. Germline CDR1 is MGHDK and CDR2 is SYGVNS. The CDR3 region has the DNA TGTGCCAGCAGTGAATTGGCGAATACGCAGTATTTT. Translating gives CASSELANTQYF.

The gene calls are TRBV24-1 and TRBJ2-1; TRBD2 matches 9 bases. With V trimmed by 7 bases and J by 8 bases, 20 bases remained unmatched. Germline V gives CDR1 KGHDR, CDR2 SFDVKD. The CDR3 runs 18 residues. The CDR3 nucleotides are TGTGCCACCAGCGCCTGGGGGCCCTTAGCGGGAGAAGGGGATGAGCAGTTCTTC. Translated, it gives CATSAWGPLAGEGDEQFF.

The V gene is TRBV3-1, the J gene TRBJ1-4; 7 positions match TRBD1. The CDR3 spans 16 residues. Germline lookup yields CDR1 LGHDT and CDR2 YNNKEL (reference sequence). V lost 2 bases and J lost 4; bases outside the gene matches: 7. This chain's CDR3 is CASSQLPGTVNEKLFF. The CDR3 DNA follows: TGTGCCAGCAGCCAACTTCCCGGGACAGTTAATGAAAAACTGTTTTTT.

The chain has TRBV5-6 and TRBJ2-7; 11 bases fit TRBD2. Germline V CDR1 and CDR2: SGHDT, YYEEEE. V was pared by 3 bases and J by 2 bases, with 4 bases of the junction left unmatched. The CDR3 has 15 amino acids. DNA of the CDR3: TGTGCCAGCAGCTCGATAGCGGGAGGGACCTACGAGCAGTACTTC. It is translated as CASSSIAGGTYEQYF.

The chain is built from TRBV6-6 and TRBJ1-3; 7 bases are shared with TRBD1. V shed 2 bases and J 4 bases; nucleotides not matched to a gene: 2. The germline V gene has CDR1 MNHNY and CDR2 SVGAGI (reference sequence). The CDR3 extends over 14 amino acids. The CDR3: CASSYPGQGNTIYF. In DNA form, the CDR3 reads TGTGCCAGCAGTTACCCGGGACAGGGAAACACCATATATTTT.

This clonotype was seen only a few times. J is TRBJ1-5 and V is TRBV6-1, with D perhaps matching TRBD1 (6 bases). The germline V gene encodes CDR1 MNHNS and CDR2 SASEGT. The CDR3 runs to 15 residues. V was shortened by 7 bases and J by 0 bases, with 13 bases between the two germline ends. The CDR3 DNA follows: TGTGCCAGCATGCCGGGACACCTTAGCAATCAGCCCCAGCATTTT. Protein product: CASMPGHLSNQPQHF.

The gene calls are TRBV2 and TRBJ2-1, with 15 positions matching TRBD2. CDR1 and CDR2 from the germline V gene are SNHLY and FYNNEI. This CDR3 has 17 amino acids. V was clipped by 6 bases and J by 5 bases; unmatched bases: 8. The CDR3 nucleotides are TGTGCCAGCAGGGGACTAGCGGGGGGCCCAGAAGACAATGAGCAGTTCTTC. Its protein is CASRGLAGGPEDNEQFF.